One and the same sample provided the 16 T cell receptor beta chains below, sequenced in a study of control samples from healthy donors and cancer patients. TCRdb's copy holds only in-frame clones and misses some; the assay was immunoSEQ multiplex PCR. Among tens of thousands of clones listed, 85% to 95% were seen once. The sample was blood. The origin of the receptors is a man aged 25-45 years in good health.

The chain has TRBV4-3 and TRBJ2-7, with a weak D call TRBD2 (6 bases). Germline values: CDR1 LGHNA, CDR2 YSLEER. The CDR3 runs to 16 residues. V dropped 0 bases and J dropped 1 base, with 13 bases sitting between them. CDR3 in amino acids: CASSQDTGGGSYEQYF. The CDR3 nucleotides read TGCGCCAGCAGCCAAGATACTGGGGGAGGATCCTACGAGCAGTACTTC.

The V call is TRBV30, the J call TRBJ2-5, with TRBD1 as a possible D gene (6 bases). The CDR3 has 13 amino acids. The V end lost 3 bases, the J end lost 5 bases, and 13 bases lay between the germline ends. From germline, CDR1 is GTSNPN and CDR2 SVGIG (reference sequence). This chain's CDR3 is CAWRSGAGETQYF. In nucleotides, the CDR3 is TGTGCCTGGAGGTCAGGGGCCGGGGAGACCCAGTACTTC.

The chain carries TRBV5-4 and TRBJ1-2; tentatively, D is TRBD1 (5 bases). The germline gives CDR1 SGHNT, CDR2 YYREEE (reference sequence). The CDR3 sequence is 12 residues long. With 7 bases removed from V and 8 bases from J, the gap between germline ends came to 15 bases. CDR3 sequence: CASGGGGVGYTF. For the CDR3, the DNA is TGTGCCAGCGGGGGAGGTGGGGTCGGCTACACCTTC.

The chain has TRBV7-8 and TRBJ2-5, with 7 bases lining up with TRBD1. The CDR3 loop spans 15 amino acids. Germline-derived CDR1 and CDR2 are SGHVS and FQNEAQ. V was pared by 5 bases and J by 5 bases, with 11 bases of the junction left unmatched. Here the CDR3 DNA reads TGTGCCAGCAGCCGCGGCAGGGGGTTGGTGGAGACCCAGTACTTC. Translation: CASSRGRGLVETQYF.

This clone was counted once. The rearrangement uses TRBV19 and TRBJ1-2; D not resolved. CDR1 is LNHDA and CDR2 is SQIVND in the germline V gene (reference sequence). V was trimmed by 1 base and J by 0 bases, leaving 9 bases between them. The CDR3 extends over 15 amino acids. Here the CDR3 reads CASSIGAGANYGYTF. The CDR3 coding sequence is TGTGCCAGTAGTATAGGGGCAGGAGCTAACTATGGCTACACCTTC.

V usage is TRBV30 and J usage is TRBJ1-2; 11 bases match TRBD1. CDR3 size: 13 residues. CDR1 GTSNPN and CDR2 SVGIG come from the germline V gene (reference sequence). V gave up 5 bases and J gave up 8 bases; unmatched junction bases: 7. The CDR3: CAWSGQGAGGYTF. The CDR3 DNA reads as TGTGCCTGGTCCGGACAGGGGGCGGGCGGCTACACCTTC.

Only one count was recorded for this clone. V is TRBV5-4 and J is TRBJ1-3; 7 bases agree with TRBD1. Germline CDR1 and CDR2: SGHNT and YYREEE (reference sequence). V trimming: 3 bases; J trimming: 4 bases; junction bases outside the gene matches: 10. CDR3 length equals 16 residues. CDR3 in amino acids: CASSSGQDFYGNTIYF. CDR3 sequence (DNA): TGTGCCAGCAGCTCCGGACAGGACTTCTACGGAAACACCATATATTTT.

The chain couples TRBV4-1 to TRBJ2-2, with 7 nucleotides matching TRBD1. With V trimmed by 1 base and J by 3 bases, 14 bases remained unmatched. Germline V CDR1 and CDR2: MGHRA, YSYEKL. The CDR3 consists of 19 residues. In DNA, the CDR3 is TGCGCCAGCAGCCAAGCCACCCGACAGGGACGGCGGTACACCGGGGAGCTGTTTTTT. It codes for CASSQATRQGRRYTGELFF.

This clone was recorded only once. Germline and junction disagree at one end, which may indicate a read error. This chain joins TRBV2 and TRBJ2-3; D remains unclear. The germline V gene has CDR1 SNHLY and CDR2 FYNNEI. The CDR3 length is 15 residues. In DNA, the CDR3 is TGTGCCAGCAGCGAAGCTGAAGAAAACACAGATACGCAGTATTTT. Translated, it gives CASSEAEENTDTQYF.

The CDR3 loop is CATSESATRRLASEQFF. The CDR3 DNA reads as TGTGCCACCAGTGAATCGGCTACGCGTCGTCTAGCGAGCGAGCAGTTCTTC. This rearrangement joins TRBV24-1 to TRBJ2-1; possibly TRBD2 for D (6 bases). Trimming cost V 4 bases and J 10 bases, with 25 bases left between them. From germline, CDR1 is KGHDR and CDR2 SFDVKD. This CDR3 has 17 residues.

The chain has TRBV30 and TRBJ2-1, with D perhaps TRBD1 or TRBD2 (6 bases each). Per the germline V gene, CDR1 is GTSNPN and CDR2 is SVGIG (reference sequence). The CDR3 consists of 14 residues. Trimming cost V 2 bases and J 7 bases, with 15 bases left between them. The CDR3 DNA reads TGTGCCTGGAGTTCCGGGGGCTCCGGGAATGAGCAGTTCTTC. It specifies CAWSSGGSGNEQFF.

The chain joins TRBV27 to TRBJ2-7; TRBD1 matches at 7 bases. Germline V gives CDR1 MNHEY, CDR2 SMNVEV (reference sequence). The CDR3 loop spans 13 amino acids. V was clipped by 8 bases and J by 3 bases; unmatched bases: 7. The CDR3 DNA sequence: TGTGCCAGCGGGGACAGTGGTGGCTACGAGCAGTACTTC. Translating it yields CASGDSGGYEQYF.

The chain couples TRBV28 to TRBJ2-7, with 9 bases fitting TRBD1. V shed 2 bases and J 0 bases; nucleotides not matched to a gene: 5. The germline gives CDR1 MDHEN, CDR2 SYDVKM. This CDR3 is built from 16 residues. In DNA form, the CDR3 reads TGTGCCAGCAGTTTAAATGGGGACAGGGCCTCCTACGAGCAGTACTTC. This gives the protein CASSLNGDRASYEQYF.

This sequence joins TRBV14 and TRBJ1-1; TRBD1 matches at 8 bases. After removal of 2 bases from V and 3 bases from J, the junction contained 17 bases not matched to a gene. The CDR3 has 19 amino acids. CDR1 is SGHDN, CDR2 FVKESK, per germline. CDR3 in DNA: TGTGCCAGCAGCCAAAAGCTCCCGGGACAGGTCTCGATGGACACTGAAGCTTTCTTT. As protein: CASSQKLPGQVSMDTEAFF.

The chain has TRBV18 and TRBJ1-1; D remains unclear. Per germline, CDR1 KGHSH and CDR2 LQKENI. The germline V and J ends were trimmed by 2 bases and 3 bases, with 13 bases remaining between them. CDR3 length equals 15 residues. The CDR3 here is CASSPIRRVDTEAFF. The CDR3 DNA is TGTGCCAGCTCACCAATCAGGAGGGTCGACACTGAAGCTTTCTTT.

The chain uses TRBV7-9 and TRBJ1-5; D ambiguous. The V end lost 1 base, the J end lost 5 bases, and 9 bases lay between the germline ends. Germline V gene sequence: CDR1 SEHNR, CDR2 FQNEAQ (reference sequence). The CDR3 extends over 14 amino acids. DNA of the CDR3: TGTGCCAGCAGCTTAGAAGGAGGTCATCAGCCCCAGCATTTT. Protein: CASSLEGGHQPQHF.